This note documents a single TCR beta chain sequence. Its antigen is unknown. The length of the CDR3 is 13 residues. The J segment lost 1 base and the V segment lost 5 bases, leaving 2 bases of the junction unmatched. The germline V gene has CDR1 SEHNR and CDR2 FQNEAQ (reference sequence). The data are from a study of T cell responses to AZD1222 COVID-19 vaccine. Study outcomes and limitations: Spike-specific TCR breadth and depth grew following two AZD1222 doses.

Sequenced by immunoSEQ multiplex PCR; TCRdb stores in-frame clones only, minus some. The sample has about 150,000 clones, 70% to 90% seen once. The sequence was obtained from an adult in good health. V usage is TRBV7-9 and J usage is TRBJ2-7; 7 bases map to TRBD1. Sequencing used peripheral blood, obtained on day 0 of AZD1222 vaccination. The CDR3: CASSKGQSYEQYF. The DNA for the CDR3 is TGTGCCAGCAGCAAGGGACAGTCCTACGAGCAGTACTTC.